The sequence of this T cell receptor (beta chain) was determined in a study of shared clonotypes between healthy human individuals. Some clones are missing from TCRdb's copy, which holds only in-frame ones; the method was immunoSEQ multiplex PCR. This repertoire shows 1.4 million to 1.5 million clones, roughly 97% found once; its top ten account for 1% to 1.5%. CDR1 is SGHNT and CDR2 is YENEEA in the germline V gene. The CDR3 loop spans 12 amino acids. Between the trimmed V and J ends, which lost 5 bases and 3 bases, there was a span of 7 bases. Material for sequencing was naive CD4+ T cells sorted from blood. The sample's subset: CD45RA+ positively selected. J is TRBJ1-1 and V is TRBV11-3; D is uncertain. The source is a man aged 25-40 years in good health. The CDR3 DNA is TGTGCCAGCAGCCACGGGGACACTGAAGCTTTCTTT. Its protein product is CASSHGDTEAFF.